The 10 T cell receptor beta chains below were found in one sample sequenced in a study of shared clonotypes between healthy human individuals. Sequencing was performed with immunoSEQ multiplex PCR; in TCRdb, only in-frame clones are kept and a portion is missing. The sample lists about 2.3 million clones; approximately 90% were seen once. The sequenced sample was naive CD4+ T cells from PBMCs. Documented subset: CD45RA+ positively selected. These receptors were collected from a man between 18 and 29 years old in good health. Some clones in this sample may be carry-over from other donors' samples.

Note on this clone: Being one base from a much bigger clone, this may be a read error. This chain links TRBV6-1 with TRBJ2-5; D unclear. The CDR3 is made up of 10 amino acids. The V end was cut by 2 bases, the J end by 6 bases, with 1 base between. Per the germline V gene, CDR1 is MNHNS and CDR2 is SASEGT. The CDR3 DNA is TGTGCCAGCAGTGAACAGACCCAGTACTTC. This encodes CASSEQTQYF.

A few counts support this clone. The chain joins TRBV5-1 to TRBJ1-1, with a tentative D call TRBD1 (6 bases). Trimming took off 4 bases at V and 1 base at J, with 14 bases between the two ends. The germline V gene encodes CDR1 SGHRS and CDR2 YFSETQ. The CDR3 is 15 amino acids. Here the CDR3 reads CASSAPTGGNTEAFF. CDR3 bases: TGCGCCAGCAGCGCACCGACAGGAGGGAACACTGAAGCTTTCTTT.

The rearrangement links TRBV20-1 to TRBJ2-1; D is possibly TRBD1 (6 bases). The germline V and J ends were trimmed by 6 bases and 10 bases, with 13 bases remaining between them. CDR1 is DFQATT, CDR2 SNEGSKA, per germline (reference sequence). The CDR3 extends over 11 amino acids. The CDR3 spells CSAPHRAEQFF. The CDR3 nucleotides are TGCAGTGCGCCACACAGGGCCGAGCAGTTCTTC.

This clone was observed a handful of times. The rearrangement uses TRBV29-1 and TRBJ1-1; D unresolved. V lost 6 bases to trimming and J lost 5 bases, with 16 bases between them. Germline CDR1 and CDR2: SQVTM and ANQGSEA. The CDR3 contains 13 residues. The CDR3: CSVAQQLGTEAFF. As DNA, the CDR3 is TGCAGCGTGGCCCAACAGTTGGGGACTGAAGCTTTCTTT.

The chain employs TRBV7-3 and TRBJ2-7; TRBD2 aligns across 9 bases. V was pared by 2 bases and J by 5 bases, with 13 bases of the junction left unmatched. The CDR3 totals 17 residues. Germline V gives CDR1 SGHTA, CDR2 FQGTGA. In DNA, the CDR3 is TGTGCCAGCAGCTTAGCGCTAATAGGACTAGCGACCCACGAGCAGTACTTC. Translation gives CASSLALIGLATHEQYF.

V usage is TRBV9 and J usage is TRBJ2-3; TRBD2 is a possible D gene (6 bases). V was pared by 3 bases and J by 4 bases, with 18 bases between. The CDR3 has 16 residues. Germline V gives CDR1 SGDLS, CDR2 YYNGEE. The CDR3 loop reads CASSARLVGGADTQYF. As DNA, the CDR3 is TGTGCCAGCAGCGCCCGACTAGTCGGTGGGGCAGATACGCAGTATTTT.

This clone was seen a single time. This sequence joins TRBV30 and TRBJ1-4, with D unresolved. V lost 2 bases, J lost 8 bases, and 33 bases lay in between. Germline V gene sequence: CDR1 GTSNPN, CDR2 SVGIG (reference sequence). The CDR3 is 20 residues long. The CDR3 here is CAWSTQQYHRGSRGFEKLFF. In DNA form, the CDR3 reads TGTGCCTGGAGTACCCAACAATACCACCGAGGATCCAGAGGGTTCGAAAAACTGTTTTTT.

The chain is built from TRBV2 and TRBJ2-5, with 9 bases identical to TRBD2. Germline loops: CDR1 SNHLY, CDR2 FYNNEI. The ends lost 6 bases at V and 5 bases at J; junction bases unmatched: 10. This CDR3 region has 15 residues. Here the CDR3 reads CASRVGSGSPETQYF. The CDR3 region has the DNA TGTGCCAGCAGGGTGGGTAGCGGGAGTCCCGAGACCCAGTACTTC.

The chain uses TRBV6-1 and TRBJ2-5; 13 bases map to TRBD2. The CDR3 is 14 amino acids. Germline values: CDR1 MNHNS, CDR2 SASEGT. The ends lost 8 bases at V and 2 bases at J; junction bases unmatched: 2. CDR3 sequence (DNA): TGTGCCAGCCGGACTAGCGGGGGTCAAGAGACCCAGTACTTC. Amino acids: CASRTSGGQETQYF.

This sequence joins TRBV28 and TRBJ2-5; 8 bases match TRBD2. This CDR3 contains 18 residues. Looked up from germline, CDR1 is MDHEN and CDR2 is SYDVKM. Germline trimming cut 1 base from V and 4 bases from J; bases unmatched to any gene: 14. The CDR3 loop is CASSLSPHQAGDRETQYF. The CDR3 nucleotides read TGTGCCAGCAGTTTATCCCCACATCAAGCGGGAGATCGAGAGACCCAGTACTTC.